Below are 17 T cell receptor beta chains sequenced from a single sample in a study of T-cell reconstitution after alpha-beta-depleted transplantation in children. Preparation of the TCRbeta library used unique molecular identifiers. One entry per CDR3 protein results from TCRdb running MiXCR on the PCR reads. The sample records 580,000 or so distinct CDR3 sequences, approximately 22% being singletons. The material sequenced was PBMCs, mostly from graft donor cells, taken 360 days after TCRalphabeta/CD19-depleted stem cell transplant. These receptor sequences come from a boy under two years old who had a stem cell transplant for acute myeloid leukemia, so the T cells may come from the graft donor.

This clonotype was seen ten or more times. This rearrangement joins TRBV20-1 to TRBJ1-1; D is unresolved. This CDR3 is built from 15 residues. V lost 0 bases and J lost 3, with 14 bases in between. Germline CDR1 and CDR2: DFQATT and SNEGSKA (reference sequence). This CDR3 reads CSARDREHFYTEAFF. For the CDR3, the DNA is TGCAGTGCTAGAGATCGCGAACACTTCTACACTGAAGCTTTCTTT.

This clonotype was recorded at least ten times. The rearrangement links TRBV6-6 to TRBJ2-1; the match to TRBD1 covers 7 bases. The J segment lost 0 bases and the V segment lost 6 bases, leaving 5 bases of the junction unmatched. The length of the CDR3 is 15 residues. CDR1 and CDR2 (germline): MNHNY, SVGAGI (reference sequence). Here the CDR3 DNA reads TGTGCCAGCAGCAGGACAGGAATCTCCTACAATGAGCAGTTCTTC. It codes for CASSRTGISYNEQFF.

The CDR3 nucleotides are TGTGCCACCAGCACTACAGAAAAGAAGACCCAGTACTTC. It is translated as CATSTTEKKTQYF. V gene TRBV15 combines with J gene TRBJ2-5; D not resolved. The CDR3 is 13 amino acids. Germline loops: CDR1 LNHNV, CDR2 YYDKDF (reference sequence). V was pared by 4 bases and J by 6 bases, with 12 bases between.

This clonotype was picked up a small number of times. The V call is TRBV5-1, the J call TRBJ2-5, with TRBD2 matching 9 bases. The CDR3 extends over 15 amino acids. CDR1 and CDR2 from the germline V gene are SGHRS and YFSETQ. Losses at the gene ends were 4 bases for V and 1 base for J; bases not matched to a gene: 5. CDR3 DNA: TGCGCCAGCAGCAGCCTAGCGGGAATCCAAGAGACCCAGTACTTC. It is translated as CASSSLAGIQETQYF.

This clonotype was observed a handful of times. The CDR3 bases are TGCAGTGCTATTGCTTTGGAGACTAGCGGGTATAACAATGAGCAGTTCTTC. Translated: CSAIALETSGYNNEQFF. V and J are TRBV20-1 and TRBJ2-1; 10 positions agree with TRBD2. Germline loops: CDR1 DFQATT, CDR2 SNEGSKA (reference sequence). With V trimmed by 4 bases and J by 5 bases, 14 bases remained unmatched. This CDR3 has 17 amino acids.

There are a few counts of this clonotype. The chain is built from TRBV24-1 and TRBJ2-1, with 8 bases aligning to TRBD2. The ends lost 4 bases at V and 6 bases at J; junction bases unmatched: 16. The CDR3 sequence is 18 residues long. CDR1 and CDR2 (germline): KGHDR, SFDVKD. CDR3 region: CATSDGGGPGYVTNEQFF. The CDR3 nucleotides are TGTGCCACCAGTGACGGGGGGGGTCCAGGATACGTGACCAATGAGCAGTTCTTC.

The V gene is TRBV6-1, the J gene TRBJ2-7; a weak D match, TRBD2 (5 bases). From germline, CDR1 is MNHNS and CDR2 SASEGT. There are 15 residues in the CDR3. V was pared by 6 bases and J by 4 bases, with 19 bases between. The CDR3 is CASSLAGNFFYEQYF. The DNA for the CDR3 is TGTGCCAGCAGCCTGGCCGGGAACTTTTTTTACGAGCAGTACTTC.

Only a few counts were recorded for this clonotype. The rearrangement joins TRBV20-1 to TRBJ2-3; D possibly corresponds to TRBD2 (6 bases). This CDR3 comprises 15 residues. Germline V gene data show CDR1 as DFQATT and CDR2 as SNEGSKA (reference sequence). Trimming took off 5 bases at V and 0 bases at J, with 15 bases between the two ends. CDR3 in DNA: TGCAGTGCTCGCGTATGGGAGGCTAGCACAGATACGCAGTATTTT. Protein: CSARVWEASTDTQYF.

In this sample, this clonotype turned up a few times. The gene calls are TRBV2 and TRBJ2-5; D gene uncertain. V lost 6 bases, J lost 4 bases, and 9 bases lay in between. Germline loops: CDR1 SNHLY, CDR2 FYNNEI. This CDR3 comprises 12 residues. The CDR3 nucleotides read TGTGCCAGCAGCATGCAACCAGAGACCCAGTACTTC. It codes for CASSMQPETQYF.

This clonotype was recorded many times. This rearrangement joins TRBV20-1 to TRBJ2-1, with TRBD1 identical over 9 bases. This CDR3 is 15 amino acids long. Germline CDR1 reads DFQATT; CDR2 reads SNEGSKA (reference sequence). Trimming cost V 1 base and J 4 bases; bases outside gene matches: 5. Written as DNA, the CDR3 is TGCAGTGCTAGAGCCCCGGGACAGGGATACAATGAGCAGTTCTTC. The encoded protein is CSARAPGQGYNEQFF.

The chain carries TRBV9 and TRBJ2-5, with a possible D match to TRBD2 (6 bases). Per germline, CDR1 SGDLS and CDR2 YYNGEE. The CDR3 loop spans 14 amino acids. V was pared by 1 base and J by 5 bases, with 12 bases between. The CDR3 is CASSVSGDWETQYF. The CDR3 DNA sequence: TGTGCCAGCAGCGTAAGTGGGGACTGGGAGACCCAGTACTTC.

This clonotype has at least ten counts. The V call is TRBV29-1, the J call TRBJ2-7; D call uncertain. The CDR3 has 11 amino acids. V dropped 5 bases and J dropped 2 bases, with 7 bases sitting between them. Germline-derived CDR1 and CDR2 are SQVTM and ANQGSEA. CDR3 loop: CSVKQTYEQYF. CDR3 coding DNA: TGCAGCGTTAAGCAAACCTACGAGCAGTACTTC.

V gene TRBV11-2 combines with J gene TRBJ2-1; TRBD2 matches at 9 bases. CDR3 size: 18 residues. After removal of 6 bases from V and 1 base from J, the junction contained 13 bases not matched to a gene. Per germline, CDR1 SGHAT and CDR2 FQNNGV. CDR3 amino acids: CASRARASGVDSYNEQFF. The CDR3 nucleotides read TGTGCCAGCAGAGCCCGTGCTAGCGGGGTCGATTCCTACAATGAGCAGTTCTTC.

There are many counts of this clonotype. The chain is built from TRBV9 and TRBJ2-7; D is possibly TRBD2 (5 bases). Germline V gene lookup returns CDR1 SGDLS and CDR2 YYNGEE. Trimming took 3 bases from V and 3 from J, leaving 10 bases between them. The CDR3 extends over 13 amino acids. The CDR3 here is CASSAGGSYEQYF. The CDR3 coding sequence is TGTGCCAGCAGCGCCGGAGGAAGCTACGAGCAGTACTTC.

There are a few counts of this clonotype. The J gene is TRBJ1-5, the V gene TRBV29-1, with 8 positions matching TRBD1. The junction had 11 bases not matched to a gene; V was cut back by 5 bases and J by 5 bases. This CDR3 is 15 amino acids long. Germline lookup yields CDR1 SQVTM and CDR2 ANQGSEA. CDR3 nucleotides: TGCAGCGTTCAGGTGGCGGACAGGGCGGATCAGCCCCAGCATTTT. Its protein is CSVQVADRADQPQHF.

This clonotype was detected a few times. This sequence joins TRBV20-1 and TRBJ2-1, with unresolved D. With 0 bases removed from V and 9 bases from J, the gap between germline ends came to 12 bases. The CDR3 extends over 13 amino acids. CDR1 is DFQATT and CDR2 is SNEGSKA in the germline V gene (reference sequence). CDR3 loop: CSARDQPDREQFF. The CDR3 coding sequence is TGCAGTGCTAGAGATCAACCGGACCGTGAGCAGTTCTTC.

This clonotype was seen many times. DNA for the CDR3: TGTGCCAGCAGCCAAGATGGGACAGGGGTCTATGGCTACACCTTC. Protein sequence: CASSQDGTGVYGYTF. This chain joins TRBV3-1 and TRBJ1-2, with 10 bases lining up with TRBD1. Trimming cost V 0 bases and J 4 bases; bases outside gene matches: 2. The CDR3 runs 15 residues. Looked up from germline, CDR1 is LGHDT and CDR2 is YNNKEL (reference sequence).